There are a few counts of the clone carrying this T cell receptor beta chain. The antigen is unknown. This sample stems from a study of T-cell reconstitution after alpha-beta-depleted transplantation in children. Study-wide results and caveats: Where alpha-beta T cells came from about two months after transplant was reportedly several hundred expanded graft clones.

Trimming took 6 bases from V and 5 from J, leaving 13 bases between them. The CDR3 consists of 14 residues. Library preparation (for TCRbeta) was performed with unique molecular identifiers. One entry per CDR3 protein, called by TCRdb with MiXCR from the PCR reads. The sample holds 95,000 to 150,000 distinct CDR3 sequences, roughly 23% seen once. Source: PBMCs, mostly from graft donor cells, taken 180 days after TCRalphabeta/CD19-depleted stem cell transplant. This chain connects TRBV12-3 or TRBV12-4 to TRBJ2-2; D is perhaps TRBD2 (6 bases). This TCR came from a male patient between 2 and 10 years old who had a stem cell transplant for chronic granulomatous disease, so the T cells may come from the graft donor. CDR3 protein: CASRNRRGTGELFF. CDR3 DNA: TGTGCCAGCAGGAACCGCCGGGGGACCGGGGAGCTGTTTTTT.